This TCR beta chain came from a study of blood T cell repertoires in COVID-19. Germline CDR1 reads SGDLS; CDR2 reads YYNGEE. Trimming shortened V by 2 bases and J by 4 bases, and 14 bases separated the two germline ends. The CDR3 sequence is 15 residues long. Profiling relied on immunoSEQ multiplex PCR, and the TCRdb table lists in-frame clones only, not all of them. The table includes fewer than 150,000 clones, approximately 86% detected once. The clonotype comes from a woman in her forties or fifties who had recovered from COVID-19. The specimen was peripheral blood. The rearrangement joins TRBV9 to TRBJ2-3; D is uncertain. CDR3 sequence: CASSVVDNTADTQYF. Here the CDR3 DNA reads TGTGCCAGCAGCGTTGTCGACAATACAGCAGATACGCAGTATTTT.